This T cell receptor (beta chain) was captured in a study of blood T cell repertoires in COVID-19. The wider study: Material from acute and convalescent COVID-19 was sourced from the United States, Italy and Spain. Sources were T cells, B-cell-depleted T cells, or PBMCs; the material itself was cDNA or gDNA.

The germline gives CDR1 SGHAT, CDR2 FQNNGV. The CDR3 runs to 14 residues. V lost 5 bases and J lost 7, with 14 bases in between. Per the study methods: Reference gene primer amplification in the assay estimated nucleated cell counts. Data came from immunoSEQ multiplex PCR; TCRdb stores just in-frame clones and leaves some out. That table is the source of V, J and clone size, and D and trimming were worked out from the DNA. The sample has 64,000 or so clones, more than 75% seen once. The sequence derives from a human donor in a cohort sampled during active COVID-19. The genes are TRBV11-2 and TRBJ2-2; TRBD1 is a possible D gene (6 bases). Material: peripheral blood. The CDR3 nucleotides are TGTGCCAGCAGCCCGCAAGGGGGTGTCGGGGAGCTGTTTTTT. This gives the protein CASSPQGGVGELFF.